Ten or more counts support the clone carrying this T cell receptor (beta chain). Its antigen is unidentified. These data come from a study of molecular identifiers for immune sequencing clone quantification. Study-level background: Replicate RNA from approximately 20,000 or 100,000 naive CD8 T cells formed five aliquots; four were sequenced.

It was from about 21,000 to 970,000 sorted cells, with 10%, 30% or 50% RNA, that naive CD8 libraries came. Both previously described methods and listed TCR primers were employed to make bulk TCR libraries. TCRdb itself ran the PCR reads through MiXCR, one entry per CDR3 protein. The data hold 85,000 to 100,000 distinct CDR3 sequences, with 24% observed a single time. V shed 5 bases, J shed 2 bases, and the junction held 9 bases outside the gene matches. CDR1 is MDHEN, CDR2 SYDVKM, per germline. This CDR3 is 17 amino acids long. Study results and limitations: Clones of above 20 RNA copies carried over 99% of effector molecules; in naive cells they carried under 1%.

This sequence joins TRBV28 and TRBJ1-1, with TRBD1 matching over 12 bases. The sequence was obtained from a human donor in good health. Some libraries in this study had Jurkat cell RNA spiked in. Sequenced: naive CD8+ T cells from blood, with Jurkat cell RNA spiked in. Subset in this sample: FACS-sorted CD8+CD4-CCR7+CD45RA+ naive T cells. CDR3 in DNA: TGTGCCAGCAGTCGACCGGGACAGGGGGCGGGTAACACTGAAGCTTTCTTT. Protein product: CASSRPGQGAGNTEAFF.